These 18 T cell receptor beta chains originate from one sample sequenced in a study of cytomegalovirus exposure and HLA in healthy donors. Primers included in the PCR were 60 Vbeta and 13 Jbeta primers. The protocol was immunoSEQ multiplex PCR, while the TCRdb copy is restricted to in-frame clones and leaves out a portion. Among some 130,000 clones listed, roughly 80% were seen once. The sample consisted of PBMCs. The receptors derive from a man between 35 and 55 years old in good health and CMV-seronegative.

The chain combines TRBV9 with TRBJ1-2; D not certain. In germline, CDR1 is SGDLS, CDR2 YYNGEE. Trimming left V 0 bases short and J 2 bases short, with 5 bases between. The CDR3 runs to 13 residues. CDR3 protein: CASSVGQNYGYTF. CDR3 sequence (DNA): TGTGCCAGCAGCGTAGGGCAGAACTATGGCTACACCTTC. The full variable domain, in which reference TRBV9 and TRBJ1-2 provide the parts outside the CDR3, is DSGVTQTPKHLITATGQRVTLRCSPRSGDLSVYWYQQSLDQGLQFLIQYYNGEERAKGNILERFSAQQFPDLHSELNLSSLELGDSALYFCASSVGQNYGYTFGSGTRLTVV.

This chain connects TRBV6-5 to TRBJ1-3; weak D call: TRBD1 (6 bases). CDR3 size: 15 residues. V was shortened by 5 bases and J by 0 bases, with 11 bases between the two germline ends. Germline values: CDR1 MNHEY, CDR2 SVGAGI. This CDR3 is CASSPRTDSGNTIYF. The CDR3 DNA is TGTGCCAGCAGTCCTAGGACAGACTCTGGAAACACCATATATTTT.

V usage is TRBV5-1 and J usage is TRBJ1-4; 9 positions agree with TRBD1. The CDR3 consists of 14 residues. Germline CDR1 reads SGHRS; CDR2 reads YFSETQ. Losses at the gene ends were 4 bases for V and 8 bases for J; bases not matched to a gene: 6. The CDR3 DNA follows: TGCGCCAGCAGCCTCGGACAGGGGCCGGAAAAACTGTTTTTT. Encoded protein: CASSLGQGPEKLFF.

This chain links TRBV29-1 with TRBJ1-2, with 12 nucleotides matching TRBD1. Germline V gene sequence: CDR1 SQVTM, CDR2 ANQGSEA. This CDR3 has 15 residues. V gave up 5 bases and J gave up 8 bases; unmatched junction bases: 12. CDR3 sequence: CSVKGTGGTTGGYTF. As DNA, the CDR3 is TGCAGCGTTAAGGGGACAGGGGGCACAACGGGGGGCTACACCTTC.

This chain links TRBV6-1 with TRBJ1-2; weak D call: TRBD1 (6 bases). The CDR3 loop spans 13 amino acids. Deletions cut 0 bases from V and 6 bases from J, with 8 bases between. Germline V gene sequence: CDR1 MNHNS, CDR2 SASEGT. The CDR3 protein is CASSEAHRDGYTF. DNA for the CDR3: TGTGCCAGCAGTGAAGCGCACAGGGATGGCTACACCTTC.

V usage is TRBV4-1 and J usage is TRBJ2-2; 15 nucleotides line up with TRBD2. With 3 bases clipped from V and 3 bases from J, the junction kept 17 bases outside the gene matches. CDR3 length: 22 amino acids. Looked up from germline, CDR1 is MGHRA and CDR2 is YSYEKL. CDR3 coding DNA: TGCGCCAGCAGCCATTACGGGGGACTAGCGGGGGGCTCTAAGCACGACACCGGGGAGCTGTTTTTT. It encodes CASSHYGGLAGGSKHDTGELFF.

The rearrangement links TRBV30 to TRBJ2-3, with D perhaps TRBD1 (5 bases). Germline assignment: CDR1 GTSNPN and CDR2 SVGIG (reference sequence). V lost 0 bases, J lost 0 bases, and 7 bases lay in between. CDR3 length: 14 amino acids. The CDR3 here is CAWSVQVSTDTQYF. DNA of the CDR3: TGTGCCTGGAGTGTACAGGTTAGCACAGATACGCAGTATTTT.

The chain carries TRBV6-5 and TRBJ2-2, with D perhaps TRBD1 (6 bases). V was pared by 4 bases and J by 1 base, with 13 bases between. In germline, CDR1 is MNHEY, CDR2 SVGAGI. The CDR3 length is 16 residues. CDR3 sequence reads: CASSSSQGWNTGELFF. In nucleotides, the CDR3 is TGTGCCAGCAGTTCCTCACAGGGTTGGAACACCGGGGAGCTGTTTTTT.

The rearrangement links TRBV29-1 to TRBJ1-1; possible D gene TRBD1, 5 bases. CDR3 length: 15 amino acids. V was trimmed by 1 base and J by 4 bases, leaving 16 bases between them. CDR1 SQVTM and CDR2 ANQGSEA come from the germline V gene. CDR3 loop: CSVEGVQGEATEAFF. The CDR3 nucleotides read TGCAGCGTTGAAGGTGTCCAGGGCGAGGCCACTGAAGCTTTCTTT.

This sequence joins TRBV5-1 and TRBJ1-5, with 7 bases lining up with TRBD1. V trimming: 4 bases; J trimming: 5 bases; junction bases outside the gene matches: 6. The CDR3 spans 14 residues. CDR1 is SGHRS, CDR2 YFSETQ, per germline. CDR3 bases: TGCGCCAGCAGCCCACAGGGGCTCGATCAGCCCCAGCATTTT. It is translated as CASSPQGLDQPQHF.

This clone appeared once. The chain carries TRBV6-6 and TRBJ2-5; TRBD1 might be the D (5 bases). Trimming removed 0 bases from V and 13 bases from J, with 9 bases in between. CDR3 length equals 11 residues. Germline V gives CDR1 MNHNY, CDR2 SVGAGI (reference sequence). The CDR3: CASSYSDTRYF. The DNA for the CDR3 is TGTGCCAGCAGTTACTCGGACACTCGGTACTTC.

This rearrangement joins TRBV16 to TRBJ1-4; 10 nucleotides align to TRBD1. CDR1 and CDR2 (germline): KGHSY, FQNENV. The ends lost 5 bases at V and 7 bases at J; junction bases unmatched: 4. The CDR3 length is 14 residues. The CDR3 loop is CASSTGQGFEKLFF. The CDR3 nucleotides read TGTGCCAGCAGCACGGGACAGGGGTTTGAAAAACTGTTTTTT.

V and J are TRBV5-1 and TRBJ1-5, with unresolved D. The germline V and J ends were trimmed by 0 bases and 3 bases, with 7 bases remaining between them. Per germline, CDR1 SGHRS and CDR2 YFSETQ. The CDR3 loop spans 14 amino acids. In DNA form, the CDR3 reads TGCGCCAGCAGCTTGGCCGACTTCAATCAGCCCCAGCATTTT. Translating it yields CASSLADFNQPQHF. Using reference TRBV5-1 and TRBJ1-5 for the parts outside the CDR3, the full variable domain is KAGVTQTPRYLIKTRGQQVTLSCSPISGHRSVSWYQQTPGQGLQFLFEYFSETQRNKGNFPGRFSGRQFSNSRSEMNVSTLELGDSALYLCASSLADFNQPQHFGDGTRLSIL.

The chain carries TRBV4-3 and TRBJ1-2, with 7 bases fitting TRBD1. CDR3 length: 16 amino acids. Germline CDR1 reads LGHNA; CDR2 reads YSLEER. Trimming at V came to 0 bases and at J to 0 bases, leaving 4 bases not matched to a gene. The CDR3 is CASSQDWDRSNYGYTF. CDR3 nucleotides: TGCGCCAGCAGCCAAGATTGGGACAGATCTAACTATGGCTACACCTTC.

This clone was seen more than once but under ten times. The chain carries TRBV7-8 and TRBJ1-4; 7 nucleotides match TRBD1. The CDR3 length is 16 residues. The ends lost 6 bases at V and 7 bases at J; junction bases unmatched: 14. Looked up from germline, CDR1 is SGHVS and CDR2 is FQNEAQ. The CDR3 is CASSTAFRGTSEKLFF. In DNA form, the CDR3 reads TGTGCCAGCAGTACCGCTTTCAGGGGGACGTCTGAAAAACTGTTTTTT.

The genes are TRBV25-1 and TRBJ1-2; D perhaps matches TRBD1 (6 bases). V was cut by 4 bases and J by 5 bases, with 17 bases left in between. This CDR3 has 15 amino acids. From germline, CDR1 is MGHDK and CDR2 SYGVNS. The CDR3: CASSGTTSGEYGYTF. For the CDR3, the DNA is TGTGCCAGCAGTGGGACGACCTCAGGGGAATATGGCTACACCTTC.

This clone has only a few counts. The chain uses TRBV18 and TRBJ1-3, with 9 bases identical to TRBD1. Germline trimming cut 3 bases from V and 6 bases from J; bases unmatched to any gene: 3. This CDR3 comprises 14 residues. CDR1 is KGHSH and CDR2 is LQKENI in the germline V gene. CDR3 in DNA: TGTGCCAGCTCACCGGGACAGGGAATAAACACCATATATTTT. It specifies CASSPGQGINTIYF.

V is TRBV7-9 and J is TRBJ1-3; no definite D call. Trimming cost V 3 bases and J 0 bases, with 15 bases left between them. CDR1 is SEHNR, CDR2 FQNEAQ, per germline (reference sequence). The CDR3 is 17 amino acids. The CDR3 nucleotides read TGTGCCAGCAGCTTCGGGGAGTTTAGAGCCTCTGGAAACACCATATATTTT. Encoded protein: CASSFGEFRASGNTIYF.